This T cell receptor (beta chain) appears in the sequencing data of a study of spatial heterogeneity in lung cancer. This clonotype was picked up many times. Single TCR cDNA molecules each had their own unique molecular identifier. TCRdb re-derived calls from the 5' RACE reads in MiXCR, one entry per CDR3 protein. This sample yields roughly 25,000 distinct CDR3 sequences, of which approximately 7% are seen a single time; approximately 15% belongs to the top ten. Described time point: sample taken at primary tumor resection. Sequences were derived from PBMCs, sampled at surgery. This TCR derives from a male donor with early-stage non-small cell lung cancer.

CDR3 sequence: CSARGGHYTDTQYF. In DNA form, the CDR3 reads TGCAGTGCTAGGGGGGGGCACTACACAGATACGCAGTATTTT. J is TRBJ2-3 and V is TRBV20-1; possibly TRBD2 for D (7 bases). The germline gives CDR1 DFQATT, CDR2 SNEGSKA (reference sequence). The CDR3 length is 14 residues. Trimming took off 3 bases at V and 2 bases at J, with 12 bases between the two ends.